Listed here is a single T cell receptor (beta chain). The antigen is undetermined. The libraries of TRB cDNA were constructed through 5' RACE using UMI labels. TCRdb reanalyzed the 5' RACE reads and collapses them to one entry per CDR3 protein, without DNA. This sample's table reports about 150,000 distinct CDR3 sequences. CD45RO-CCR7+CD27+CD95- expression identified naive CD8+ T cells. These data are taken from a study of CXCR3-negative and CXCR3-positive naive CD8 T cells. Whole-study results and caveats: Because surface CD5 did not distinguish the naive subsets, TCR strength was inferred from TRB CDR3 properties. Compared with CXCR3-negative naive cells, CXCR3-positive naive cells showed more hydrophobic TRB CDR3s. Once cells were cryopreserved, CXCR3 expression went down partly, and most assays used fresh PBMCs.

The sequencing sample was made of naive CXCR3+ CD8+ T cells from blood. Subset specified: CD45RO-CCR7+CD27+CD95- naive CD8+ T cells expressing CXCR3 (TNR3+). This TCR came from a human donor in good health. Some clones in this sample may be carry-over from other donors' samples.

This chain's CDR3 is CASSLVQGFRDEQFF. The chain couples TRBV4-1 to TRBJ2-1; lacking DNA, the TRBD1 call made by TCRdb goes unchecked. CDR1 and CDR2 (germline): MGHRA, YSYEKL. This CDR3 is 15 amino acids long.